This TCR beta chain is from a study of identical twins. Study observations and caveats: Beta clonotypes that were abundant in cord blood contained fewer insertions, a pattern absent from memory repertoires.

Template switching created a universal primer site, and the cDNA included unique molecular identifiers. TCRdb re-called the 5' RACE reads with MiXCR, one entry per CDR3 protein. This table holds hundreds of thousands of distinct CDR3 sequences, about 20% found once. Among all donors, each was a healthy Caucasian. This clonotype has more than one count but fewer than ten. Its target is not known. Trimming left V 3 bases short and J 6 bases short, with 12 bases between. The CDR3 has 13 residues. This sample was shared with a second study, whose subject was T cells expressing NK-cell markers. From that second work: Seropositivity for HCMV was found in most of the eight sequenced donors, with one seronegative.

The sequence came from a woman aged 18-29 years in good health. The specimen was PBMCs. The chain recombines TRBV12-3 or TRBV12-4 with TRBJ2-7; D unclear. As DNA, the CDR3 is TGTGCCAGCAGTTTTAGTGATGAGAGCGAGCAGTACTTC. This sequence encodes CASSFSDESEQYF.